The following is a T cell receptor (beta chain) sequence with its context. Its specificity is not known. It may be a read error: a sequence one base away is much more abundant. Trimming shortened V by 5 bases and J by 3 bases, and 10 bases separated the two germline ends. Germline values: CDR1 MNHNS, CDR2 SASEGT. This CDR3 spans 13 amino acids. The data belong to a study of T cells in Graves' hyperthyroidism and ophthalmopathy. Study results and limitations: Separating ophthalmopathy from stable hyperthyroidism was achieved by a 13 V-J model. Most thyroid clonotypes expanded above 0.001 appeared in blood too.

The source material, RNA transcripts, was used to amplify TCR beta CDR3 regions. First-round RT-PCR targeting the TCR CDR3 was performed with the HTBI primer set. Using its own MiXCR run on the multiplex PCR reads, TCRdb lists one record per CDR3 protein. The table includes approximately 410,000 distinct CDR3 sequences, approximately 13% detected once. The clonotype comes from a woman younger than 30 with Graves' hyperthyroidism. The sequencing input was blood. The J gene is TRBJ2-5, the V gene TRBV6-1; D unresolved. CDR3 in DNA: TGTGCCAGCAGTAGTCAGGAAGAAGAGACCCAGTACTTC. Translation gives CASSSQEEETQYF.